What follows is one T cell receptor (beta chain) and its context. Germline CDR1 reads GTSNPN; CDR2 reads SVGIG (reference sequence). The length of the CDR3 is 15 residues. V shed 4 bases and J shed 1 base, with 15 bases lying between them. The sample is drawn from a study of T cells in Graves' hyperthyroidism and ophthalmopathy. With a duration under 2 months, the hyperthyroidism was newly diagnosed in patients aged 18 to 65. Criteria for exclusion of patients were uncontrolled infection, other autoimmune disease, pregnancy or lactation. In making diagnoses, clinical symptoms, serum thyroxine and TRAb, thyroid ultrasound and orbital computed tomography were all used. Amplification of TCR beta CDR3 regions used RNA as the template. HTBI primers were employed in a first-round RT-PCR of the TCR CDR3. TCRdb processed the multiplex PCR reads anew with MiXCR; each CDR3 protein has one entry. The sample has 700,000 or so distinct CDR3 sequences, about 16% seen once.

The material sequenced was blood. The TCR originated in a man younger than 35 with Graves' hyperthyroidism. The chain joins TRBV30 to TRBJ2-3; D remains ambiguous. The CDR3 is CAWTMGRVGTDTQYF. The DNA for the CDR3 is TGTGCCTGGACTATGGGTCGTGTCGGCACAGATACGCAGTATTTT.